These 28 T cell receptor beta chains were all obtained from the same sample, sequenced in a study of neurological immune-mediated disorders. One entry per CDR3 protein, called by TCRdb with MiXCR from the 5' RACE reads. The sample lists 50,000 to 70,000 distinct CDR3 sequences, around 2.3% occurring once. The sample was PBMCs. These TCRs come from a man in his forties or fifties with multiple sclerosis.

This clonotype was recorded many times. This chain uses TRBV12-3 or TRBV12-4 with TRBJ2-7, with D unresolved. V was trimmed by 5 bases and J by 2 bases, leaving 13 bases between them. CDR3 size: 14 residues. CDR3 DNA: TGTGCCAGCAGTATCGACTTGTTGACCTACGAGCAGTACTTC. It specifies CASSIDLLTYEQYF.

This clonotype was recorded at least ten times. The J gene is TRBJ2-4, the V gene TRBV28, with D possibly being TRBD1 (6 bases). The CDR3 extends over 15 amino acids. From germline, CDR1 is MDHEN and CDR2 SYDVKM. V was cut by 2 bases and J by 2 bases, with 10 bases left in between. CDR3 sequence (DNA): TGTGCCAGCAGTTTACGACAGGTGACCAAAAACATTCAGTACTTC. Translating it yields CASSLRQVTKNIQYF. Full variable domain (rest looked up from reference TRBV28 and TRBJ2-4): DVKVTQSSRYLVKRTGEKVFLECVQDMDHENMFWYRQDPGLGLRLIYFSYDVKMKEKGDIPEGYSVSREKKERFSLILESASTNQTSMYLCASSLRQVTKNIQYFGAGTRLSVL.

This clonotype was seen at least ten times. V is TRBV12-3 or TRBV12-4 and J is TRBJ2-2; maybe TRBD1 (5 bases). This CDR3 region has 13 residues. The V end was cut by 2 bases, the J end by 7 bases, with 8 bases between. DNA for the CDR3: TGTGCCAGCAGTTTAATTACAGGCGGGGAGCTGTTTTTT. Translated: CASSLITGGELFF.

Ten or more counts support this clonotype. The rearrangement links TRBV7-6 to TRBJ2-3; 7 bases align to TRBD1. The CDR3 is 15 residues long. From germline, CDR1 is SGHVS and CDR2 FNYEAQ. V shed 0 bases, J shed 3 bases, and the junction held 3 bases outside the gene matches. The CDR3 loop is CASSLATGQTDTQYF. CDR3 nucleotide sequence: TGTGCCAGCAGCTTAGCGACGGGACAGACAGATACGCAGTATTTT.

In its sample, this clonotype was seen many times. The chain is built from TRBV5-1 and TRBJ2-5, with D unresolved. The CDR3 loop spans 12 amino acids. V was pared by 2 bases and J by 2 bases, with 4 bases between. Germline CDR1 is SGHRS and CDR2 is YFSETQ. The chain's CDR3 is CASSFQQETQYF. CDR3 coding DNA: TGCGCCAGCAGCTTCCAACAAGAGACCCAGTACTTC. The complete variable domain, with remaining parts taken from reference TRBV5-1 and TRBJ2-5, reads KAGVTQTPRYLIKTRGQQVTLSCSPISGHRSVSWYQQTPGQGLQFLFEYFSETQRNKGNFPGRFSGRQFSNSRSEMNVSTLELGDSALYLCASSFQQETQYFGPGTRLLVL.

This clonotype was seen ten or more times. The chain links TRBV2 to TRBJ1-5, with D possibly matching TRBD1 (5 bases). V lost 4 bases, J lost 4 bases, and 11 bases lay in between. The CDR3 has 14 amino acids. From germline, CDR1 is SNHLY and CDR2 FYNNEI. CDR3 region: CASSGQRANQPQHF. As DNA, the CDR3 is TGTGCCAGCAGTGGACAGAGAGCTAATCAGCCCCAGCATTTT.

This clonotype was recorded at least ten times. The chain employs TRBV21-1 and TRBJ2-1; the table's D call of TRBD1 was not tested on the DNA. TRBV21-1 is a pseudogene locus. CDR3 length: 13 amino acids. CDR3 in DNA: TGTGCCAGCAGCAATAAGAAGGGGAATGAGCAGTTCTTC. Its protein is CASSNKKGNEQFF.

This clonotype came up many times. V is TRBV6-5 and J is TRBJ1-6; maybe TRBD1 (5 bases). The V gene's germline CDR1 is MNHEY and CDR2 SVGAGI. CDR3 size: 14 residues. Trimming stripped 6 bases from V and 10 bases from J, with 16 bases between. Here the CDR3 DNA reads TGTGCCAGCAGAGGCCTGGGGGTAAACTCACCCCTCCACTTT. It is translated as CASRGLGVNSPLHF.

This clonotype was counted ten times or more. This chain connects TRBV7-3 to TRBJ2-5; D possibly corresponds to TRBD1 (5 bases). The germline CDR1 and CDR2 sequences are SGHTA and FQGTGA. V lost 3 bases, J lost 5 bases, and 13 bases lay in between. This CDR3 has 14 residues. Here the CDR3 reads CASSFTGPPETQYF. The CDR3 nucleotides read TGTGCCAGCAGCTTTACAGGTCCCCCCGAGACCCAGTACTTC.

In this sample, this clonotype turned up many times. The chain has TRBV12-3 or TRBV12-4 and TRBJ1-2; D uncertain. V was pared by 6 bases and J by 1 base, with 6 bases between. CDR3 length equals 12 residues. CDR3 nucleotides: TGTGCCAGCAGAGGAAGTAACTATGGCTACACCTTC. This sequence encodes CASRGSNYGYTF.

Comments on this clonotype: A single base separates this from a much larger clone, so it may be a read error. The CDR3 DNA is TGTGCCAGCAGCGAAGATAGGGTGGTCCAAGAGCAGTACTTC. Translating gives CASSEDRVVQEQYF. J is TRBJ2-7 and V is TRBV11-2; D gene unclear. This CDR3 has 14 residues. In germline, CDR1 is SGHAT, CDR2 FQNNGV. The V end was cut by 5 bases, the J end by 7 bases, with 18 bases between.

This clonotype was counted many times. The chain employs TRBV7-2 and TRBJ1-6; D ambiguous. The CDR3 is 13 amino acids. Trimming removed 5 bases at V and 4 bases at J, with 6 bases between. CDR1 and CDR2 from the germline V gene are SGHTA and FQGNSA. In DNA, the CDR3 is TGTGCCAGCAGCCCTCTGTATAATTCACCCCTCCACTTT. Translated: CASSPLYNSPLHF.

This clonotype has at least ten counts. The chain recombines TRBV14 with TRBJ2-7; D remains unclear. Germline V gene sequence: CDR1 SGHDN, CDR2 FVKESK. This CDR3 spans 13 amino acids. The V gene lost 6 bases and the J gene lost 2 bases, with 11 bases spanning the gap. The CDR3 sequence: CASSGGAAYEQYF. The CDR3 DNA reads TGTGCCAGCAGTGGCGGAGCAGCCTACGAGCAGTACTTC.

This clonotype was observed at least ten times. V gene TRBV3-1 combines with J gene TRBJ1-1; D is unresolved. Looked up from germline, CDR1 is LGHDT and CDR2 is YNNKEL (reference sequence). The CDR3 has 13 amino acids. Trimming removed 1 base at V and 2 bases at J, with 5 bases between. The CDR3 protein is CASSQAANTEAFF. The CDR3 region has the DNA TGTGCCAGCAGCCAAGCAGCAAACACTGAAGCTTTCTTT.

This clonotype was seen only once. This sequence may be a read error, since a much larger clone differs from it by one base. DNA of the CDR3: TGCAGTAATTGGGGGGCAAACGAGCAGCAGTACTTC. Its translation: CSNWGANEQQYF. The gene calls are TRBV20-1 and TRBJ2-7, with D perhaps assigned TRBD1 or TRBD2 (6 bases each). Germline assignment: CDR1 DFQATT and CDR2 SNEGSKA (reference sequence). The V and J ends lost 8 bases and 8 bases respectively, with 19 bases between them. This CDR3 has 12 amino acids.

This clonotype was seen ten or more times. The rearrangement uses TRBV7-9 and TRBJ1-1; tentatively, D is TRBD1 (6 bases). The germline V gene encodes CDR1 SEHNR and CDR2 FQNEAQ (reference sequence). The CDR3 runs 15 residues. V dropped 2 bases and J dropped 0 bases, with 10 bases sitting between them. This CDR3 reads CASSLISGVNTEAFF. The DNA for the CDR3 is TGTGCCAGCAGCTTAATATCAGGGGTGAACACTGAAGCTTTCTTT.

V is TRBV12-1 and J is TRBJ1-1; the table calls TRBD1, which could not be checked here. TRBV12-1 is described as a pseudogene. This CDR3 spans 15 amino acids. The CDR3 reads CASRPTRGLAVEAFF. The DNA for the CDR3 is TGTGCCAGCAGACCGACCAGGGGTCTGGCCGTTGAAGCTTTCTTT.

This clonotype was seen at least ten times. The V call is TRBV5-4, the J call TRBJ2-7; no definite D call. V was pared by 3 bases and J by 7 bases, with 8 bases between. Germline V gene sequence: CDR1 SGHNT, CDR2 YYREEE (reference sequence). There are 11 residues in the CDR3. Here the CDR3 reads CASSYLGEQYF. The CDR3 nucleotides are TGTGCCAGCAGCTACCTGGGGGAGCAGTACTTC.

At least ten counts were recorded for this clonotype. V is TRBV7-9 and J is TRBJ2-7; 10 bases fit TRBD1. This CDR3 spans 13 amino acids. CDR1 and CDR2 (germline): SEHNR, FQNEAQ (reference sequence). The CDR3 DNA follows: TGTGCAAAACTTGGGACAGGGGATTACGAGCAGTACTTC. Protein product: CAKLGTGDYEQYF.

As concerns this clonotype: This could be a read error, since a much larger clone is one nucleotide away. The chain joins TRBV5-1 to TRBJ2-7; TRBD1 aligns across 7 bases. Germline V gene data show CDR1 as SGHRS and CDR2 as YFSETQ. The CDR3 is 13 residues long. V trimming: 6 bases; J trimming: 4 bases; junction bases outside the gene matches: 7. The CDR3 reads CASNFGTAYEQYF. The CDR3, as DNA: TGCGCCAGCAATTTCGGGACAGCATACGAGCAGTACTTC.

This clonotype was seen ten or more times. V and J are TRBV7-8 and TRBJ2-3, with TRBD1 as a possible D gene (6 bases). The CDR3 sequence is 18 residues long. The germline V and J ends were trimmed by 5 bases and 1 base, with 22 bases remaining between them. Germline V gene sequence: CDR1 SGHVS, CDR2 FQNEAQ. The CDR3 reads CASSPKKKTGSGTDTQYF. The DNA of the CDR3 is TGTGCCAGCAGCCCGAAAAAGAAAACAGGGTCGGGCACAGATACGCAGTATTTT.

This clonotype was recorded at least ten times. This chain uses TRBV3-1 with TRBJ1-3; D ambiguous. The V gene's germline CDR1 is LGHDT and CDR2 YNNKEL (reference sequence). The ends were cut back, 4 bases at V and 4 bases at J, with 8 bases in the middle. The CDR3 extends over 13 amino acids. The CDR3 DNA sequence: TGTGCCAGCAGCCCTAGCGGCGGAAACACCATATATTTT. Translating it yields CASSPSGGNTIYF.

This clonotype has a count of ten or more. The chain combines TRBV7-2 with TRBJ2-5; D is undetermined. The ends were cut back, 1 base at V and 4 bases at J, with 10 bases in the middle. Germline CDR1 is SGHTA and CDR2 is FQGNSA. The CDR3 totals 14 residues. In DNA, the CDR3 is TGTGCCAGCAGCTTAGGGGCGGCTGGAGAGACCCAGTACTTC. Translated: CASSLGAAGETQYF. The entire variable domain, with the rest obtained from reference TRBV7-2 and TRBJ2-5, is as follows: GAGVSQSPSNKVTEKGKDVELRCDPISGHTALYWYRQSLGQGLEFLIYFQGNSAPDKSGLPSDRFSAERTGGSVSTLTIQRTQQEDSAVYLCASSLGAAGETQYFGPGTRLLVL.

This clonotype was seen at least ten times. The genes are TRBV20-1 and TRBJ1-5, with D tentatively TRBD1 (6 bases). The CDR3 spans 14 residues. Looked up from germline, CDR1 is DFQATT and CDR2 is SNEGSKA (reference sequence). V was shortened by 0 bases and J by 6 bases, with 12 bases between the two germline ends. CDR3 residues: CSARDLGGAQPQHF. CDR3 bases: TGCAGTGCTAGAGATTTAGGGGGGGCTCAGCCCCAGCATTTT.

This clonotype was found many times. CDR3 sequence: CSGTTADYGYTF. Written as DNA, the CDR3 is TGCAGCGGCACGACAGCGGACTATGGCTACACCTTC. This sequence joins TRBV29-1 and TRBJ1-2; the D gene is possibly TRBD1 (5 bases). V was clipped by 7 bases and J by 3 bases, with 12 bases between them. CDR3 size: 12 residues. CDR1 and CDR2 from the germline V gene are SQVTM and ANQGSEA. The complete variable domain, with remaining parts taken from reference TRBV29-1 and TRBJ1-2, reads SAVISQKPSRDICQRGTSLTIQCQVDSQVTMMFWYRQQPGQSLTLIATANQGSEATYESGFVIDKFPISRPNLTFSTLTVSNMSPEDSSIYLCSGTTADYGYTFGSGTRLTVV.

This clonotype was found many times. V and J are TRBV6-5 and TRBJ1-2; D is uncertain. The V gene's germline CDR1 is MNHEY and CDR2 SVGAGI. V was clipped by 6 bases and J by 7 bases, with 21 bases between them. The CDR3 runs 15 residues. This chain's CDR3 is CASRAEVAGRAGYTF. In DNA, the CDR3 is TGTGCCAGCAGGGCCGAGGTCGCGGGAAGGGCTGGCTACACCTTC.

In its sample, this clonotype was seen many times. This sequence joins TRBV20-1 and TRBJ2-3; D unclear. Germline CDR1 is DFQATT and CDR2 is SNEGSKA (reference sequence). V lost 1 base and J 0 bases, leaving 2 bases between the germline ends. There are 12 residues in the CDR3. The CDR3: CSARGSTDTQYF. Here the CDR3 DNA reads TGCAGTGCTAGAGGCAGCACAGATACGCAGTATTTT.

There are many counts of this clonotype. V and J are TRBV20-1 and TRBJ2-3; the match to TRBD2 covers 9 bases. CDR3 length: 18 amino acids. The junction had 20 bases not matched to a gene; V was cut back by 4 bases and J by 6 bases. Germline CDR1 DFQATT, CDR2 SNEGSKA (reference sequence). The CDR3, as DNA: TGCAGTGCTATGGGACTAGCAGCCTTCACGACGTCTTTTGATACGCAGTATTTT. Translated: CSAMGLAAFTTSFDTQYF.